This TCR beta chain was identified during a study of CD8 T cells in Susac syndrome. TCR beta sequencing was performed on blood CD8+ and CD4+ T cells. The CDR3 loop spans 11 amino acids. Trimming removed 5 bases from V and 0 bases from J, with 4 bases in between. Germline CDR1 and CDR2: SQVTM and ANQGSEA. The RNA input was about 0.5 to 1 ug, and it was reverse transcribed with random hexamers. TCRdb redid the calling of the immunoSEQ multiplex PCR reads with MiXCR, one entry per CDR3 protein. The sample has more than 130,000 distinct CDR3 sequences, roughly 94% seen once. V and J are TRBV29-1 and TRBJ1-1; D unclear. The sample taken for sequencing was CD8+ T cells from PBMCs. The clonotype comes from a human donor in good health. In DNA form, the CDR3 reads TGCAGCGTTCGGGTGAACACTGAAGCTTTCTTT. Amino acid sequence: CSVRVNTEAFF. Combining the CDR3 with reference TRBV29-1 and TRBJ1-1 gives the whole variable domain SAVISQKPSRDICQRGTSLTIQCQVDSQVTMMFWYRQQPGQSLTLIATANQGSEATYESGFVIDKFPISRPNLTFSTLTVSNMSPEDSSIYLCSVRVNTEAFFGQGTRLTVV.